This T cell receptor (beta chain) originates from a study of OX40 agonist ivuxolimab in advanced cancers. Study-wide context: Under the entry rules, prior anti-PD-1, anti-PD-L1 or anti-CTLA-4 therapy was allowed, and roughly 41% had some. Partial responses were achieved by three patients, of whom one had hepatocellular carcinoma and two had cutaneous melanoma.

Blood sampling was done at baseline, cycle 4 day 1, and cycle 7 day 1. Study results and limitations: A proportion of nonresponders additionally exhibited low normalized T-cell clonal expansion.

Germline V gene lookup returns CDR1 SGHDN and CDR2 FVKESK. The CDR3 runs 15 residues. V was pared by 1 base and J by 6 bases, with 16 bases between. Some clones are missing from TCRdb's copy, which holds only in-frame ones; the method was immunoSEQ multiplex PCR. Of about 45,000 clones listed, 88% were seen once; the top ten hold approximately 0.97%. About this clone: Its antigen is as yet unknown. The sample contains more than one DNA sequence encoding this CDR3.

Sequenced material: CD4+ or CD8+ T cells sorted from blood, taken in a trial of the OX40 agonist ivuxolimab. The rearrangement joins TRBV14 to TRBJ2-7; no definite D call. This TCR was recovered from an adult with an advanced solid tumor such as melanoma, head and neck, liver or kidney cancer. The CDR3 sequence: CASSQGRPGVGEQYF. CDR3 nucleotide sequence: TGTGCCAGCAGCCAAGGGCGGCCAGGAGTGGGCGAGCAGTACTTC.